A single sample is the source of the 8 T cell receptor beta chains below, sequenced in a study of cytomegalovirus exposure and HLA in healthy donors. A multiplex PCR was run with 60 Vbeta primers and 13 Jbeta primers. TCRdb's copy holds only in-frame clones and misses some; the assay was immunoSEQ multiplex PCR. The table lists 150,000 to 200,000 clones, roughly 80% of them singletons, with roughly 3% in the top ten. Material: PBMCs. These receptors all stem from a female donor in good health and CMV-seronegative.

This chain joins TRBV4-1 and TRBJ1-4, with D possibly matching TRBD1 (6 bases). This CDR3 region has 13 residues. CDR1 and CDR2 (germline): MGHRA, YSYEKL. The V gene lost 4 bases and the J gene lost 5 bases, with 8 bases spanning the gap. The CDR3 region has the DNA TGCGCCAGCAGCCTTACAGGGAATGAAAAACTGTTTTTT. This codes for CASSLTGNEKLFF.

As DNA, the CDR3 is TGTGCCAGTGGCGGGCGGCTCTCTGGAAACACCATATATTTT. Protein sequence: CASGGRLSGNTIYF. The chain couples TRBV19 to TRBJ1-3, with D unresolved. The CDR3 has 14 amino acids. Germline V gene data show CDR1 as LNHDA and CDR2 as SQIVND (reference sequence). Trimming removed 8 bases at V and 0 bases at J, with 11 bases between.

On this clone: Different DNA sequences within this sample yield the same CDR3. The chain couples TRBV5-1 to TRBJ2-5; 7 bases agree with TRBD1. This CDR3 has 15 amino acids. CDR1 is SGHRS and CDR2 is YFSETQ in the germline V gene. V dropped 3 bases and J dropped 0; count of bases not matched to a gene: 5. DNA of the CDR3: TGCGCCAGCAGCTGGGGACAGCTATACCAAGAGACCCAGTACTTC. This codes for CASSWGQLYQETQYF.

The DNA of the CDR3 is TGTGCCAGCAGCTCGCTCCGGGGGGGCCGGAACGAGCAGTACTTC. Translated: CASSSLRGGRNEQYF. The chain is built from TRBV11-2 and TRBJ2-7; 8 bases are a match to TRBD2. The germline CDR1 and CDR2 sequences are SGHAT and FQNNGV. V was pared by 4 bases and J by 5 bases, with 10 bases of the junction left unmatched. The CDR3 has 15 amino acids.

The rearrangement joins TRBV5-1 to TRBJ2-3, with 13 positions matching TRBD2. Germline CDR1 is SGHRS and CDR2 is YFSETQ. V was clipped by 4 bases and J by 8 bases; unmatched bases: 10. This CDR3 region has 16 residues. Written as DNA, the CDR3 is TGCGCCAGCAGCGCCCGACTAGCGGGGGGCCCCGGTACGCAGTATTTT. Protein: CASSARLAGGPGTQYF. The full variable domain, with the rest looked up from reference TRBV5-1 and TRBJ2-3, is KAGVTQTPRYLIKTRGQQVTLSCSPISGHRSVSWYQQTPGQGLQFLFEYFSETQRNKGNFPGRFSGRQFSNSRSEMNVSTLELGDSALYLCASSARLAGGPGTQYFGPGTRLTVL.

The V call is TRBV6-5, the J call TRBJ2-7; D may be TRBD2 (6 bases). The CDR3 is 13 amino acids. Trimming left V 5 bases short and J 2 bases short, with 10 bases between. Germline V gene lookup returns CDR1 MNHEY and CDR2 SVGAGI. CDR3 DNA sequence: TGTGCCAGCAGTCAGTGGAGGGCCTACGAGCAGTACTTC. Amino acid sequence: CASSQWRAYEQYF.

This chain joins TRBV4-2 and TRBJ1-6; D unclear. The germline CDR1 and CDR2 sequences are LGHNA and YNFKEQ. V shed 3 bases and J shed 6 bases, with 3 bases lying between them. The CDR3 length is 12 residues. DNA of the CDR3: TGTGCCAGCAGCCACATTAATTCACCCCTCCACTTT. Translating gives CASSHINSPLHF.

This chain links TRBV4-3 with TRBJ2-3; 14 bases align to TRBD2. V lost 2 bases to trimming and J lost 2 bases; unmatched junction nucleotides: 6. CDR1 and CDR2 from the germline V gene are LGHNA and YSLEER. The CDR3 consists of 18 residues. The CDR3 DNA follows: TGCGCCAGCAGCCAACAGCGACTAGCGGGGGGGCTCACAGATACGCAGTATTTT. As protein: CASSQQRLAGGLTDTQYF.